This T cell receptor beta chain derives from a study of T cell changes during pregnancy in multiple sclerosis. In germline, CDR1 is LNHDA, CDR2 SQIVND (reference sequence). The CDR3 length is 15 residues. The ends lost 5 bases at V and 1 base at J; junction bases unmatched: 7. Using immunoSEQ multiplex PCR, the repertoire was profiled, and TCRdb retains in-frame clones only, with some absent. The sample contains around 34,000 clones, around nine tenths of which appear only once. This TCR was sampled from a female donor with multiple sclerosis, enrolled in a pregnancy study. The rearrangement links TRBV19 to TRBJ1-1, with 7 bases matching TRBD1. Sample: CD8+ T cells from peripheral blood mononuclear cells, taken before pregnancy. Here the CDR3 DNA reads TGTGCCAGTAGTGCGTGGGACAGCCAGAACACTGAAGCTTTCTTT. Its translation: CASSAWDSQNTEAFF.